The 30 T cell receptor beta chains presented below share a single source sample, sequenced in a study of T-cell reconstitution after alpha-beta-depleted transplantation in children. It was with unique molecular identifiers that the TCRbeta library was prepared. One entry per CDR3 protein, called by TCRdb with MiXCR from the PCR reads. This table has under 850,000 distinct CDR3 sequences, roughly 14% appearing once. The input for sequencing was PBMCs, taken before TCRalphabeta/CD19-depleted stem cell transplant. All receptors come from a girl aged 2 to 10 with congenital amegakaryocytic thrombocytopenia, due to receive a stem cell transplant.

This clonotype was seen ten or more times. The chain couples TRBV3-1 to TRBJ2-3; D is undetermined. Germline V lookup: CDR1 LGHDT, CDR2 YNNKEL (reference sequence). The length of the CDR3 is 16 residues. V was cut by 5 bases and J by 1 base, with 16 bases left in between. CDR3 DNA sequence: TGTGCCAGCAGCTTAGATGTAGCTCCCCGCACAGATACGCAGTATTTT. This codes for CASSLDVAPRTDTQYF.

The chain couples TRBV5-4 to TRBJ2-5, with D perhaps TRBD1 (5 bases). The ends were cut back, 4 bases at V and 1 base at J, with 14 bases in the middle. CDR1 is SGHNT, CDR2 YYREEE, per germline (reference sequence). This CDR3 has 15 residues. The CDR3: CASSIRKGIQETQYF. The CDR3 DNA reads TGTGCCAGCAGCATCCGAAAGGGGATCCAAGAGACCCAGTACTTC.

This clonotype has at least ten counts. This chain connects TRBV4-2 to TRBJ2-7; 13 bases agree with TRBD2. This CDR3 has 15 residues. V lost 4 bases, J lost 1 base, and 1 base stayed unmatched. Germline CDR1 LGHNA, CDR2 YNFKEQ. CDR3 amino acids: CASSPGLAGSYEQYF. The DNA for the CDR3 is TGTGCCAGCAGCCCGGGACTAGCGGGATCCTACGAGCAGTACTTC.

This clonotype was recorded many times. The chain has TRBV20-1 and TRBJ2-5; perhaps TRBD1 as D (5 bases). Germline CDR1 reads DFQATT; CDR2 reads SNEGSKA (reference sequence). V was pared by 1 base and J by 4 bases, with 13 bases between. CDR3 length: 14 amino acids. The CDR3 sequence is CSARVPGPTETQYF. Here the CDR3 DNA reads TGCAGTGCTAGAGTACCAGGGCCTACAGAGACCCAGTACTTC.

In this sample, this clonotype turned up many times. This rearrangement joins TRBV10-3 to TRBJ2-1, with 9 bases aligning to TRBD1. The CDR3 length is 15 residues. CDR1 ENHRY and CDR2 SYGVKD come from the germline V gene. The V and J ends lost 7 bases and 6 bases, in that order; junction bases with no gene match: 10. DNA of the CDR3: TGTGCCATCATGTCTTCGGGACAGGGTAGCAATGAGCAGTTCTTC. As protein: CAIMSSGQGSNEQFF.

This clonotype was observed a few times. This chain uses TRBV5-1 with TRBJ2-7, with 9 bases identical to TRBD1. Trimming at V came to 4 bases and at J to 1 base, leaving 9 bases not matched to a gene. Germline loops: CDR1 SGHRS, CDR2 YFSETQ. This CDR3 region has 16 residues. The CDR3 DNA follows: TGCGCCAGCAGCATCGGACAGGGGCCAAGTTCCTACGAGCAGTACTTC. This gives the protein CASSIGQGPSSYEQYF.

This clonotype was seen repeatedly, ten times or more. The rearrangement uses TRBV7-9 and TRBJ1-6, with no clear D. V was pared by 4 bases and J by 8 bases, with 12 bases between. CDR1 is SEHNR, CDR2 FQNEAQ, per germline (reference sequence). This CDR3 has 14 residues. The CDR3 is CASSSVGGHSPLHF. CDR3 sequence (DNA): TGTGCCAGCAGCTCCGTCGGCGGACATTCACCCCTCCACTTT.

A few counts support this clonotype. V is TRBV20-1 and J is TRBJ2-1; 10 bases map to TRBD2. This CDR3 spans 17 amino acids. V shed 1 base, J shed 4 bases, and the junction held 10 bases outside the gene matches. CDR1 is DFQATT and CDR2 is SNEGSKA in the germline V gene (reference sequence). CDR3 bases: TGCAGTGCTAGAGTGGCTAGCGGGAGTTTAACGTACAATGAGCAGTTCTTC. Translation gives CSARVASGSLTYNEQFF.

There are many counts of this clonotype. The genes are TRBV20-1 and TRBJ2-1, with a possible D match to TRBD1 (5 bases). The V end was cut by 1 base, the J end by 9 bases, with 13 bases between. Germline assignment: CDR1 DFQATT and CDR2 SNEGSKA (reference sequence). The CDR3 is 13 residues long. The DNA for the CDR3 is TGCAGTGCTAGAGCGAAAGGGGTAGGTGAGCAGTTCTTC. Its translation is CSARAKGVGEQFF.

The chain combines TRBV6-1 with TRBJ2-1; D unclear. The CDR3 length is 14 residues. CDR1 MNHNS and CDR2 SASEGT come from the germline V gene. Between the trimmed V and J ends, which lost 5 bases and 1 base, there was a span of 9 bases. The CDR3 bases are TGTGCCAGCAGTCAGACGGCTTCCTACAATGAGCAGTTCTTC. Translating gives CASSQTASYNEQFF.

This clonotype was seen repeatedly, ten times or more. The V call is TRBV20-1, the J call TRBJ1-1, with D possibly matching TRBD1 (5 bases). Per the germline V gene, CDR1 is DFQATT and CDR2 is SNEGSKA (reference sequence). The germline V and J ends were trimmed by 1 base and 5 bases, with 17 bases remaining between them. CDR3 length: 15 amino acids. For the CDR3, the DNA is TGCAGTGCTAGAGTCTTTGGTCCAGGGAGTACTGAAGCTTTCTTT. Translated, it gives CSARVFGPGSTEAFF.

This clonotype was recorded a few times. The chain couples TRBV6-5 to TRBJ2-7; D is undetermined. The CDR3 spans 14 residues. Trimming left V 2 bases short and J 2 bases short, with 10 bases between. Germline CDR1 and CDR2: MNHEY and SVGAGI. CDR3 sequence: CASSYETDAYEQYF. CDR3 sequence (DNA): TGTGCCAGCAGTTACGAGACTGACGCCTACGAGCAGTACTTC.

In its sample, this clonotype was seen a few times. The rearrangement joins TRBV5-1 to TRBJ2-1, with a weak D call TRBD1 (5 bases). Germline V gene sequence: CDR1 SGHRS, CDR2 YFSETQ. The CDR3 runs to 15 residues. Trimming left V 2 bases short and J 6 bases short, with 15 bases between. The CDR3 DNA reads TGCGCCAGCAGCTTTGAGCTCCTTGGGGCCAATGAGCAGTTCTTC. It is translated as CASSFELLGANEQFF.

This chain connects TRBV28 to TRBJ2-1; 8 bases are shared with TRBD2. Germline trimming cut 2 bases from V and 8 bases from J; bases unmatched to any gene: 5. This CDR3 has 14 amino acids. The germline V gene encodes CDR1 MDHEN and CDR2 SYDVKM. CDR3 protein: CASSLTSGEDEQFF. DNA of the CDR3: TGTGCCAGCAGTTTAACTAGCGGCGAGGATGAGCAGTTCTTC.

This clonotype was picked up a small number of times. The chain carries TRBV11-1 and TRBJ2-1; TRBD2 matches 10 bases. From germline, CDR1 is SGHAT and CDR2 FQDESV (reference sequence). Trimming removed 4 bases from V and 7 bases from J; junction bases left unmatched: 16. This CDR3 is built from 18 residues. The CDR3 DNA follows: TGTGCCAGCAGCTCACTCCCCCCTAGCGGGAGATGGTATAATGAGCAGTTCTTC. This encodes CASSSLPPSGRWYNEQFF.

This clonotype was observed at least ten times. V and J are TRBV5-1 and TRBJ2-1; D not certain. Germline CDR1 is SGHRS and CDR2 is YFSETQ. V lost 0 bases and J 6 bases, leaving 7 bases between the germline ends. The CDR3 is made up of 13 amino acids. The CDR3, as DNA: TGCGCCAGCAGCTTGGTCGAGTTCAATGAGCAGTTCTTC. Residues: CASSLVEFNEQFF. Drawing the rest from reference TRBV5-1 and TRBJ2-1, the complete variable domain is KAGVTQTPRYLIKTRGQQVTLSCSPISGHRSVSWYQQTPGQGLQFLFEYFSETQRNKGNFPGRFSGRQFSNSRSEMNVSTLELGDSALYLCASSLVEFNEQFFGPGTRLTVL.

V and J are TRBV5-1 and TRBJ2-7, with D possibly being TRBD1 or TRBD2 (5 bases each). CDR3 length equals 15 residues. Trimming removed 0 bases at V and 3 bases at J, with 13 bases between. CDR1 is SGHRS, CDR2 YFSETQ, per germline. The CDR3: CASSLEVWDGYEQYF. The CDR3 DNA reads TGCGCCAGCAGCTTGGAGGTTTGGGACGGCTACGAGCAGTACTTC. The variable domain in full, completed from reference TRBV5-1 and TRBJ2-7, reads KAGVTQTPRYLIKTRGQQVTLSCSPISGHRSVSWYQQTPGQGLQFLFEYFSETQRNKGNFPGRFSGRQFSNSRSEMNVSTLELGDSALYLCASSLEVWDGYEQYFGPGTRLTVT.

A few counts support this clonotype. The V call is TRBV12-3 or TRBV12-4, the J call TRBJ2-6, with no clear D. V lost 10 bases and J 0 bases, leaving 16 bases between the germline ends. The CDR3 has 16 residues. The CDR3 bases are TGTGCCATCCCTTCGGGCCCGAGCTCTGGGGCCAACGTCCTGACTTTC. Translating it yields CAIPSGPSSGANVLTF.

CDR3 region: CASSWSGTGTDTQYF. Here the CDR3 DNA reads TGCGCCAGCAGCTGGTCTGGGACGGGCACAGATACGCAGTATTTT. The V gene is TRBV5-1, the J gene TRBJ2-3; D tentatively reads TRBD1 or TRBD2 (5 bases each). The CDR3 spans 15 residues. V was clipped by 3 bases and J by 1 base, with 12 bases between them. Germline CDR1 SGHRS, CDR2 YFSETQ.

This clonotype has more than one count but fewer than ten. The chain joins TRBV18 to TRBJ2-5, with TRBD2 as a possible D gene (5 bases). The V end was cut by 4 bases, the J end by 5 bases, with 14 bases between. Germline values: CDR1 KGHSH, CDR2 LQKENI. The CDR3 has 14 amino acids. The chain's CDR3 is CASSLGSMSETQYF. The CDR3 coding sequence is TGTGCCAGCTCACTGGGGAGTATGTCGGAGACCCAGTACTTC.

The chain employs TRBV6-5 and TRBJ2-2, with 10 bases aligning to TRBD2. The V segment lost 0 bases and the J segment 6 bases; nucleotides outside the gene matches: 10. Germline CDR1 MNHEY, CDR2 SVGAGI. CDR3 length: 18 residues. For the CDR3, the DNA is TGTGCCAGCAGTTACTCATTGGGTACTAGCGGGACCCCCGGGGAGCTGTTTTTT. Protein: CASSYSLGTSGTPGELFF.

This clonotype was detected only a few times. The gene calls are TRBV7-8 and TRBJ2-5; TRBD1 is a possible D gene (6 bases). The CDR3 length is 15 residues. The germline V gene has CDR1 SGHVS and CDR2 FQNEAQ. V gave up 1 base and J gave up 5 bases, with 14 bases separating them. The DNA for the CDR3 is TGTGCCAGCAGCTTAGATGTCAGGGGTGGGGAGACCCAGTACTTC. Residues: CASSLDVRGGETQYF.

The rearrangement uses TRBV4-1 and TRBJ2-3; a weak D match, TRBD1 (6 bases). V shed 1 base and J shed 1 base, with 9 bases lying between them. The germline CDR1 and CDR2 sequences are MGHRA and YSYEKL. CDR3 size: 15 residues. This chain's CDR3 is CASSQGGLGTDTQYF. DNA for the CDR3: TGCGCCAGCAGCCAAGGGGGGCTCGGCACAGATACGCAGTATTTT.

The chain is built from TRBV6-9 and TRBJ2-5, with D perhaps matching TRBD2 (6 bases). V was trimmed by 1 base and J by 2 bases, leaving 8 bases between them. CDR1 MNHGY and CDR2 SVAAGI come from the germline V gene. This CDR3 contains 14 residues. The CDR3 sequence is CASSYWRGQETQYF. CDR3 nucleotide sequence: TGTGCCAGCAGTTATTGGCGGGGTCAAGAGACCCAGTACTTC.

The chain joins TRBV5-6 to TRBJ2-4; TRBD1 aligns across 10 bases. J lost 6 bases, V lost 4 bases, and 1 base had no gene match. The CDR3 has 13 amino acids. In germline, CDR1 is SGHDT, CDR2 YYEEEE. In DNA, the CDR3 is TGTGCCAGCAGCGACAGGGGGCCAAACATTCAGTACTTC. Translation gives CASSDRGPNIQYF. The full variable domain, its missing parts supplied by reference TRBV5-6 and TRBJ2-4, is DAGVTQSPTHLIKTRGQQVTLRCSPKSGHDTVSWYQQALGQGPQFIFQYYEEEERQRGNFPDRFSGHQFPNYSSELNVNALLLGDSALYLCASSDRGPNIQYFGAGTRLSVL.

This clonotype was seen many times. The CDR3 region has the DNA TGCAGTGCTAGGGGGGACTTAGCCAAAAACATTCAGTACTTC. It encodes CSARGDLAKNIQYF. V gene TRBV20-1 combines with J gene TRBJ2-4; D may be TRBD2 (6 bases). The CDR3 spans 14 residues. Trimming took 3 bases from V and 0 from J, leaving 9 bases between them. Germline lookup yields CDR1 DFQATT and CDR2 SNEGSKA (reference sequence).

This clonotype was recorded many times. This chain uses TRBV20-1 with TRBJ2-7; TRBD2 is a possible D gene (6 bases). Trimming cost V 4 bases and J 2 bases, with 12 bases left between them. CDR1 and CDR2 (germline): DFQATT, SNEGSKA (reference sequence). This CDR3 spans 13 amino acids. This CDR3 reads CSATDSGAYEQYF. CDR3 in DNA: TGCAGTGCTACTGATAGCGGAGCCTACGAGCAGTACTTC.

This clonotype was observed at least ten times. The CDR3 is CATSRQYSNQPQHF. The CDR3 coding sequence is TGTGCCACCAGCAGACAGTATAGCAATCAGCCCCAGCATTTT. The chain uses TRBV15 and TRBJ1-5, with D unclear. The CDR3 consists of 14 residues. Trimming cost V 2 bases and J 0 bases, with 5 bases left between them. Germline V gene data show CDR1 as LNHNV and CDR2 as YYDKDF (reference sequence).

This chain's CDR3 is CASSQDRLASFTDTQYF. CDR3 DNA: TGTGCCAGCAGCCAAGATCGTCTAGCCTCCTTCACAGATACGCAGTATTTT. The chain recombines TRBV3-1 with TRBJ2-3, with D tentatively TRBD2 (5 bases). CDR3 length: 17 residues. Trimming took off 0 bases at V and 2 bases at J, with 15 bases between the two ends. Germline CDR1 LGHDT, CDR2 YNNKEL (reference sequence).

This chain uses TRBV5-1 with TRBJ2-1; D not certain. The length of the CDR3 is 14 residues. Per the germline V gene, CDR1 is SGHRS and CDR2 is YFSETQ. V lost 0 bases and J 7 bases, leaving 11 bases between the germline ends. CDR3 sequence: CASSLDPEPNEQFF. Written as DNA, the CDR3 is TGCGCCAGCAGCTTGGATCCGGAGCCAAATGAGCAGTTCTTC.